This is a list of T cell receptor beta chains from one sample in a study of blood T cell repertoires in COVID-19. The data were produced by immunoSEQ multiplex PCR, yet TCRdb's version contains in-frame clones alone and is incomplete. The data show more than 55,000 clones, more than 60% seen once. Sequencing was performed on peripheral blood. The receptors stem from a woman aged 65 to 85 with acute or convalescent COVID-19. The CDR3 runs from the conserved cysteine through the conserved F or W. Fields, in order: D gene, clone size, J gene, V gene, CDR3 protein, CDR3 DNA. D genes are given only for firm matches. Not all rows give a size; the values are once, few, many and, for expanded clones, a class.

NA	NA	TRBJ1-1	TRBV6-5	CASNGGTEAFF	TGTGCCAGCAACGGAGGGACTGAAGCTTTCTTT
TRBD1	NA	TRBJ1-2	TRBV7-9	CASWDRNDYGYTF	TGTGCCAGCTGGGACAGGAACGACTATGGCTACACCTTC
TRBD2	NA	TRBJ2-5	TRBV7-3	CASSSPGLAGGRETQYF	TGTGCCAGCAGCTCCCCCGGACTAGCGGGGGGCCGAGAGACCCAGTACTTC
NA	few	TRBJ1-5	TRBV2	CASRPTGNSNQPQHF	TGTGCCAGCAGACCCACAGGGAATAGCAATCAGCCCCAGCATTTT
NA	once	TRBJ2-3	TRBV6-5	CASSSSPLVDTQYF	TGTGCCAGCAGTTCCTCCCCATTAGTAGATACGCAGTATTTT
NA	once	TRBJ2-6	TRBV4-2	CASSQDLAGANVLTF	TGTGCCAGCAGCCAAGACCTAGCTGGGGCCAACGTCCTGACTTTC
NA	NA	TRBJ1-6	TRBV19	CASSTGTYNSPLHF	TGTGCCAGTTCTACCGGGACATATAATTCACCCCTCCACTTT
NA	NA	TRBJ2-7	TRBV10-3	CAISTGGNSYEQYF	TGTGCCATCTCGACCGGAGGGAACAGCTACGAGCAGTACTTC
NA	few	TRBJ1-1	TRBV19	CASIADRPNTEAFF	TGTGCCAGTATTGCGGACAGACCTAACACTGAAGCTTTCTTT
NA	few	TRBJ1-5	TRBV19	CASSIWGLSNQPQHF	TGTGCCAGTAGTATTTGGGGGCTGAGCAATCAGCCCCAGCATTTT
NA	NA	TRBJ1-1	TRBV19	CASSIGAWWAAFF	TGTGCCAGTAGTATAGGCGCGTGGTGGGCCGCTTTCTTT
NA	NA	TRBJ1-1	TRBV18	CASSPRLTDLEAFF	TGTGCCAGCTCACCACGTTTAACAGACCTTGAAGCTTTCTTT
NA	NA	TRBJ1-4	TRBV6-6	CASSLGAVNEKLFF	TGTGCCAGCAGTCTCGGAGCCGTTAATGAAAAACTGTTTTTT
TRBD2	once	TRBJ2-5	TRBV4-1	CASSFRLAGSQETQYF	TGCGCCAGCAGCTTCCGACTAGCGGGGAGCCAAGAGACCCAGTACTTC
TRBD2	NA	TRBJ2-7	TRBV9	CASSVGSGVIYEQYF	TGTGCCAGCAGCGTAGGGAGCGGGGTAATCTACGAGCAGTACTTC
TRBD1	NA	TRBJ1-6	TRBV6-5	CASIRDSNSPLHF	TGTGCCAGCATTCGGGACAGCAATTCACCCCTCCACTTT
TRBD1	once	TRBJ1-4	TRBV5-1	CASSLGQGDEKLFF	TGCGCCAGCAGCTTGGGACAGGGTGATGAAAAACTGTTTTTT
NA	NA	TRBJ2-4	TRBV6-1	CASSEARTLAKNIQYF	TGTGCCAGCAGTGAAGCAAGGACACTAGCCAAAAACATTCAGTACTTC
TRBD1	NA	TRBJ1-4	TRBV5-1	CASSPRALTQGASEKLFF	TGCGCCAGCAGCCCGAGAGCCCTTACACAGGGGGCAAGTGAAAAACTGTTTTTT
TRBD1	once	TRBJ1-5	TRBV24-1	CATSDPSSGTGGSQPQHF	TGTGCCACCAGTGACCCTTCGTCCGGGACAGGGGGGAGTCAGCCCCAGCATTTT
TRBD1	NA	TRBJ2-3	TRBV19	CASSHPRGQGVSDTQYF	TGTGCCAGTAGTCACCCCCGAGGACAGGGCGTTTCAGATACGCAGTATTTT
NA	NA	TRBJ1-1	TRBV5-1	CASSWGGPNTEAFF	TGCGCCAGCAGCTGGGGGGGTCCGAACACTGAAGCTTTCTTT
NA	NA	TRBJ1-2	TRBV7-9	CASSPLDRPSNYGYTF	TGTGCCAGCAGCCCCCTGGACAGACCTTCTAACTATGGCTACACCTTC
TRBD2	NA	TRBJ2-5	TRBV27	CASSLASGGQGTQYF	TGTGCCAGCAGTTTAGCTAGCGGGGGGCAGGGGACCCAGTACTTC
NA	NA	TRBJ1-6	TRBV5-6	CASSSRGTHSPLHF	TGTGCCAGCAGCTCGAGGGGGACACATTCACCCCTCCACTTT
NA	NA	TRBJ1-1	TRBV19	CASIGQLNTEAFF	TGTGCCAGTATCGGACAGCTGAACACTGAAGCTTTCTTT
NA	many	TRBJ1-2	TRBV5-4	CASSSDRAYGYTF	TGTGCCAGCAGCTCCGACAGAGCTTATGGCTACACCTTC
NA	NA	TRBJ1-3	TRBV6-1	CASSEAARISGNTIYF	TGTGCCAGCAGTGAAGCAGCCAGGATCTCTGGAAACACCATATATTTT
NA	once	TRBJ1-2	TRBV3-1/TRBV3-2	CASSHVYGYTF	TGTGCCAGCAGCCATGTATATGGCTACACCTTC
TRBD2	NA	TRBJ2-3	TRBV4-1	CASSQGTSGGFRDTQYF	TGCGCCAGCAGCCAGGGGACTAGCGGGGGGTTTAGGGATACGCAGTATTTT
TRBD1	few	TRBJ1-1	TRBV2	CASSAQGSTEAFF	TGTGCCAGCAGTGCACAGGGGTCCACTGAAGCTTTCTTT
TRBD2	once	TRBJ2-3	TRBV4-1	CASSPIRTSGGADTQYF	TGCGCCAGCAGCCCAATCCGGACTAGCGGGGGTGCAGATACGCAGTATTTT
TRBD2	NA	TRBJ2-5	TRBV9	CASSTMTSGQETQYF	TGTGCCAGCAGCACCATGACTAGCGGGCAAGAGACCCAGTACTTC
NA	NA	TRBJ1-5	TRBV24-1	CATSDAGPSNQPQHF	TGTGCCACCAGTGATGCAGGGCCTAGCAATCAGCCCCAGCATTTT
NA	NA	TRBJ2-3	TRBV5-8	CASSRGRGSTDTQYF	TGTGCCAGCAGCCGCGGCAGGGGATCCACAGATACGCAGTATTTT
TRBD1	NA	TRBJ1-4	TRBV27	CASRTSMTGVGEKLFF	TGTGCCAGCAGAACCTCAATGACAGGGGTCGGTGAAAAACTGTTTTTT
NA	NA	TRBJ1-3	TRBV30	CAWSVRGASGNTIYF	TGTGCCTGGAGTGTACGGGGGGCCTCTGGAAACACCATATATTTT
TRBD1	NA	TRBJ1-4	TRBV28	CASSRDRVALNEKLFF	TGTGCCAGCAGTCGGGACAGGGTCGCGCTTAATGAAAAACTGTTTTTT
NA	NA	TRBJ1-1	TRBV7-9	CASSLLLANTEAFF	TGTGCCAGCAGCTTACTGTTGGCGAACACTGAAGCTTTCTTT
TRBD1	once	TRBJ1-1	TRBV18	CASSPGQERDAFF	TGTGCCAGCTCACCGGGACAGGAGCGGGACGCTTTCTTT
NA	NA	TRBJ2-1	TRBV14	CASSQLRVKNEQFF	TGTGCCAGCAGCCAATTGCGGGTGAAGAATGAGCAGTTCTTC
TRBD2	NA	TRBJ2-3	TRBV6-1	CASSATSGGSSSTDTQYF	TGTGCCAGCAGTGCTACCTCGGGGGGGAGTTCTAGCACAGATACGCAGTATTTT
TRBD1	NA	TRBJ1-5	TRBV2	CASSERQGGHSNQPQHF	TGTGCCAGCAGTGAAAGACAGGGGGGTCATAGCAATCAGCCCCAGCATTTT
NA	NA	TRBJ2-4	TRBV5-1	CASSLVRQGGKNIQYF	TGCGCCAGCAGCTTGGTACGGCAGGGAGGCAAAAACATTCAGTACTTC
TRBD1	NA	TRBJ1-1	TRBV4-1	CASSQEVTGDTEAFF	TGCGCCAGCAGCCAAGAGGTAACAGGGGACACTGAAGCTTTCTTT
TRBD1	NA	TRBJ1-5	TRBV2	CASSLGQGSQPQHF	TGTGCCAGCAGCCTGGGACAGGGGAGTCAGCCCCAGCATTTT
TRBD1	few	TRBJ1-5	TRBV2	CASSDRGLRPQHF	TGTGCCAGCAGTGACAGGGGGCTGAGGCCCCAGCATTTT
NA	few	TRBJ1-2	TRBV18	CASSPVGGSYGYTF	TGTGCCAGCTCACCAGTGGGGGGAAGCTATGGCTACACCTTC
NA	NA	TRBJ2-1	TRBV5-1	CASSAEGLTLHEQFF	TGCGCCAGCAGCGCGGAAGGACTTACGCTCCATGAGCAGTTCTTC